The entry below describes one TCR beta chain. The sample belongs to a study of beta chain features in type 1 diabetes. CDR3 length: 14 amino acids. V trimming: 6 bases; J trimming: 3 bases; junction bases outside the gene matches: 3. Germline CDR1 is MRHNA and CDR2 is SNTAGT. Sequencing targeted expressed TCRB transcripts, as all isolated RNA had been reverse transcribed. Generated by immunoSEQ multiplex PCR, the TCRdb table keeps only in-frame clones and is missing some. Seen here are more than 150,000 clones, around 13% observed once, and the top ten hold less than 0.7%. The sample comprised central memory CD4+ T cells from blood. This sequence was found in a woman between 18 and 29 years old in good health. The chain joins TRBV6-4 to TRBJ2-1, with TRBD2 identical over 9 bases. The CDR3 bases are TGTGCCAGCAGACTAGCGGGCCTCTACAATGAGCAGTTCTTC. As protein: CASRLAGLYNEQFF.